This T cell receptor beta chain was recorded in a study of T-cell memory formation after mild COVID-19. The CDR3 runs to 18 residues. The V gene's germline CDR1 is LGHNA and CDR2 YNFKEQ. TCRdb reprocessed the 5' RACE reads via MiXCR and lists one record per CDR3 protein. Among about 120,000 distinct CDR3 sequences listed, 22% were seen once. A word on this clonotype: The junction shows a germline mismatch at one end, possibly a read error.

The sequencing sample was made of PBMCs or a T cell subset sorted from them (not recorded which). This receptor was identified in a man aged 18 to 35 who had mild COVID-19 (a few samples of this study predate the infection). Cell type and time point are not known. The chain is built from TRBV4-2 and TRBJ1-1; possibly TRBD1 for D (5 bases). The CDR3 loop is CASSHFPSRAGRLGLNHF. CDR3 in DNA: TGTGCCAGCAGCCATTTTCCGTCTAGGGCGGGACGGTTAGGGTTAAATCATTTT.